This T cell receptor (beta chain) comes out of a study of identical twins. Germline V gene data show CDR1 as LNHDA and CDR2 as SQIVND (reference sequence). The CDR3 totals 15 residues. With V trimmed by 3 bases and J by 2 bases, 5 bases remained unmatched. Broader study findings: Insertion counts were lower in abundant cord blood beta clonotypes, a trend that memory repertoires did not show.

TCRdb ran MiXCR on the 5' RACE reads and lists one entry per CDR3 protein. Counted here are around 480,000 distinct CDR3 sequences, 13% to 15% occurring once; the ten biggest clones make up around 0.98%. This clonotype was counted only a few times. Its antigen is undetermined. This sample was also put to use in a study of yellow fever vaccine responses in identical twins.

Sequenced material: CD4+ T cells sorted from blood. The TCR sequence derives from a woman between 18 and 30 years old in good health. The chain uses TRBV19 and TRBJ2-7, with 9 positions matching TRBD2. The CDR3 sequence is CASSMVSGRAYEQYF. CDR3 sequence (DNA): TGTGCCAGTAGTATGGTTAGCGGGAGAGCCTACGAGCAGTACTTC.